The clone carrying this T cell receptor beta chain was seen at least ten times. Its antigen remains unknown. These data originate in a study of response to subunit inactivated influenza vaccine. General observations from the study: There was a suggestion from the authors that each seasonal influenza vaccination recruits few new T cells.

V was clipped by 0 bases and J by 5 bases, with 11 bases between them. This CDR3 spans 14 amino acids. The germline V gene has CDR1 SGHRS and CDR2 YFSETQ. MiXCR, applied by TCRdb to the RT-PCR reads, yields one record per CDR3 protein. The sample records roughly 760,000 distinct CDR3 sequences, 21% being singletons. The receptor's source is a man between 50 and 59 years old who received an inactivated influenza vaccine. The input for sequencing was PBMCs from blood, taken about 5 days after vaccination. This rearrangement joins TRBV5-1 to TRBJ1-1; no definite D call. The CDR3 DNA is TGCGCCAGCAGCTTGGGCCGGGTTAATACTGAAGCTTTCTTT. Its translation: CASSLGRVNTEAFF.